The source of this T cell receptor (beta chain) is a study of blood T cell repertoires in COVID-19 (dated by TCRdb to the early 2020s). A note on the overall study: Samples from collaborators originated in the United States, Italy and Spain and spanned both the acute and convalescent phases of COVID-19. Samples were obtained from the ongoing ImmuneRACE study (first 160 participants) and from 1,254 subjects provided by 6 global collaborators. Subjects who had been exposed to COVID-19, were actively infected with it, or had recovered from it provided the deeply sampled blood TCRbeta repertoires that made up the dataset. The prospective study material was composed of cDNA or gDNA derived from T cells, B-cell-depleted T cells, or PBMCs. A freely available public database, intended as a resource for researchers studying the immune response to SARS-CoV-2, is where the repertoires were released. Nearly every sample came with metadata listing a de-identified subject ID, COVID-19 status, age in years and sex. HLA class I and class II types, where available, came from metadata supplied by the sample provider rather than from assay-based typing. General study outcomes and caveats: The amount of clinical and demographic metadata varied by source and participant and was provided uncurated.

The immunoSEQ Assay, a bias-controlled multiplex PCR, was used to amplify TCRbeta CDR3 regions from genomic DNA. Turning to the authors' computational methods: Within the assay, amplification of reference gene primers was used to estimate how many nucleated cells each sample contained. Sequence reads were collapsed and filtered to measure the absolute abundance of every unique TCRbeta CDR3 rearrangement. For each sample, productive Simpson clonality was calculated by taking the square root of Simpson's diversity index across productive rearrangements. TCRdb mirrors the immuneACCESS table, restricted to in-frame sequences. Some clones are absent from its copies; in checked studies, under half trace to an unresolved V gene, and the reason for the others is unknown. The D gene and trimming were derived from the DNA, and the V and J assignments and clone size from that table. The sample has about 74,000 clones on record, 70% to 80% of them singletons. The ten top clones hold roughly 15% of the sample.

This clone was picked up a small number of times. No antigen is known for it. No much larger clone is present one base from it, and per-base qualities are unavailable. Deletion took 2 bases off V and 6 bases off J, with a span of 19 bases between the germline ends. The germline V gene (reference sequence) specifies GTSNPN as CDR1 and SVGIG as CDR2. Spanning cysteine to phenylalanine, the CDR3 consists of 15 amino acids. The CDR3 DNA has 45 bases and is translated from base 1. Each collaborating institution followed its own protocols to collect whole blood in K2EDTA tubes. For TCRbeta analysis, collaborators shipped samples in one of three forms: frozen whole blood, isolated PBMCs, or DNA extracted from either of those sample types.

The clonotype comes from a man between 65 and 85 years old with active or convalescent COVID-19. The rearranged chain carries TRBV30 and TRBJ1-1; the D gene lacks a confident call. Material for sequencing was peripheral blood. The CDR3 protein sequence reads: CAWSLARSLKPEAFF. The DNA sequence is TGTGCCTGGAGTCTAGCCAGATCACTGAAACCTGAAGCTTTCTTT.